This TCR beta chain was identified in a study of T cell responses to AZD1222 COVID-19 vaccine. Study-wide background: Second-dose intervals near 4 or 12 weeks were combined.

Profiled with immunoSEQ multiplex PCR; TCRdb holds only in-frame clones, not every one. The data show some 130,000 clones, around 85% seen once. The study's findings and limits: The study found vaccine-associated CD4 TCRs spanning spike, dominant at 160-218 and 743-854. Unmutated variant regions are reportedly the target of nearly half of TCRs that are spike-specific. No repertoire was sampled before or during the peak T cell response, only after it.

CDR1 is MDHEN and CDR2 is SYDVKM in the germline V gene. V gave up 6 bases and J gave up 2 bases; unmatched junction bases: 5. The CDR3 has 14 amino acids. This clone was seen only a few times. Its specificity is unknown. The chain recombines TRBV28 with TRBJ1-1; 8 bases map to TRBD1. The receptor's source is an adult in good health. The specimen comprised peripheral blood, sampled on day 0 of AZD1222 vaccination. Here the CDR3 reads CASRLGQGNTEAFF. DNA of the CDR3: TGTGCCAGCAGACTCGGACAGGGAAACACTGAAGCTTTCTTT.